What follows describes a single T cell receptor beta chain. As yet, its antigen is unknown. A single base separates this from a much larger clone, so it may be a read error. Full-length variable regions came from constant-region reverse primers plus semi-nested Nested Universal Primer A PCR. TCRdb fed the 5' RACE reads into MiXCR, producing one record per CDR3 protein. The sample has around 30,000 distinct CDR3 sequences; roughly a quarter are singletons. Memory CD4+ cells were defined as CD4+CD45RO+CD25-. Study-wide findings and caveats: In terms of TCR gene usage, tumor memory CD4+ T cells clustered together with blood and lymph node memory CD4+ cells, as well as with lymph node naive CD4+ cells.

Material for sequencing was memory CD4+ T cells sorted from blood. The subset here: memory CD4+ T cells, CD4+CD45RO+CD25-. This receptor was obtained from a female donor with breast cancer.

DNA of the CDR3: TGTGCCATCAGTGAGAACGACGGATACGAGCAGTACTTC. It encodes CAISENDGYEQYF. J is TRBJ2-7 and V is TRBV10-3; D remains ambiguous. Trimming left V 2 bases short and J 4 bases short, with 9 bases between. The CDR3 has 13 residues. Per the germline V gene, CDR1 is ENHRY and CDR2 is SYGVKD.